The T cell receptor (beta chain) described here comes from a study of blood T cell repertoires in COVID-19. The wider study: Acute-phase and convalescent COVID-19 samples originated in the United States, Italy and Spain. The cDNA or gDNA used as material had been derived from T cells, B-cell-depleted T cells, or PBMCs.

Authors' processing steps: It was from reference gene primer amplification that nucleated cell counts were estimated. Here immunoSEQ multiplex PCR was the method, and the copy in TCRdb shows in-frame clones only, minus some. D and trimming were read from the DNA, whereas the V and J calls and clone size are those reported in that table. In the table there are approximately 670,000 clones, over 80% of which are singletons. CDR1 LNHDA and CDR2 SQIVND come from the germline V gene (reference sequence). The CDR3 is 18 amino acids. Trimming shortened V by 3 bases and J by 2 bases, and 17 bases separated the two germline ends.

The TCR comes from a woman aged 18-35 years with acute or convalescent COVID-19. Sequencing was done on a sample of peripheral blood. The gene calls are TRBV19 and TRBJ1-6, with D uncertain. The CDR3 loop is CASSIMGGLTTYNSPLHF. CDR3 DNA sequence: TGTGCCAGTAGTATTATGGGCGGACTAACAACCTATAATTCACCCCTCCACTTT.